This TCR beta chain was observed in a study of blood T cells in healthy people across ages. The extraction recovered at least 5.5 micrograms of total RNA per sample. Findings and caveats of the study: Aged donors had fewer naive CD4+ cells and lower diversity than long-lived donors. Any conclusive comparison of naive versus antigen-experienced cells was prevented by using unsorted PBMCs.

Sample-barcoded 5' priming and a J-beta primer mix drove a second PCR of roughly 7 to 11 cycles. Unique molecular identifiers of 12 random nucleotides labeled each cDNA. TCRdb fed the 5' RACE reads into MiXCR, producing one record per CDR3 protein. Among 1.5 million to 2 million distinct CDR3 sequences listed, approximately 28% were seen once. With regard to this clonotype: The antigen remains unidentified. This may arise from a read error, as a much more abundant clone is one base away.

The germline CDR1 and CDR2 sequences are SGHRS and YFSETQ. The CDR3 runs 13 residues. The chain has TRBV5-1 and TRBJ2-1; D may be TRBD1 (5 bases). The sequencing input was blood. The receptor was derived from a woman between 25 and 40 years old in good health. The CDR3 loop reads CASSLGWGNKQFF. The DNA of the CDR3 is TGCGCCAGCAGCTTGGGGTGGGGCAATAAGCAGTTCTTC.